This T cell receptor (beta chain) was recovered during a study of response to subunit inactivated influenza vaccine. A single record per CDR3 protein comes from TCRdb applying MiXCR to the RT-PCR reads. The top ten hold 26% of the sample, which has over 150,000 distinct CDR3 sequences, about an eighth seen once. This clonotype was recorded at least ten times. Antigen: not known. There are 13 residues in the CDR3. Trimming shortened V by 1 base and J by 0 bases, and 4 bases separated the two germline ends. Germline lookup yields CDR1 PRHDT and CDR2 FYEKMQ (reference sequence). Study outcomes and limitations: With each seasonal influenza vaccination, the authors suggested, few new T cells are recruited.

V usage is TRBV13 and J usage is TRBJ2-7; D unresolved. Material: CD8+ T cells sorted from PBMCs, obtained 4 to 6 days after vaccination. The sequence derives from a man in his fifties who received an inactivated influenza vaccine. The CDR3 region has the DNA TGTGCCAGCAGCTTAGAGCACTCCTACGAGCAGTACTTC. Translation gives CASSLEHSYEQYF.